This T cell receptor (beta chain) was retrieved from a study of shared clonotypes between healthy human individuals. General study results and limits: Non-shared clonotypes displayed generation probabilities falling below those of clonotypes present in all four donors. In this cohort, only blood was sampled, and tissue repertoires likely differ.

Donors were healthy HIV-negative adults without recently reported acute infections or vaccinations. A remark on this clone: Its antigen is not identified.

Generated by immunoSEQ multiplex PCR, the TCRdb table keeps only in-frame clones and is missing some. The sample lists about 380,000 clones, around 96% occurring once. The specimen was memory CD8+ T cells sorted from blood. The sample's subset: CD45RO+ cells pooled with CCR7-negative TemRA cells. The sequence derives from a man aged 30 to 45 in good health.

The CDR3 region has the DNA TGTGCCAGCAGCTTCGGGACAGGGGTAACCTACGAGCAGTACTTC. Translating gives CASSFGTGVTYEQYF. The chain uses TRBV11-2 and TRBJ2-7, with 10 bases lining up with TRBD1. The V gene's germline CDR1 is SGHAT and CDR2 FQNNGV. After removal of 3 bases from V and 2 bases from J, the junction contained 4 bases not matched to a gene. The CDR3 is 15 amino acids.